Following are 23 T cell receptor beta chains from one sample sequenced in a study of T cell changes during pregnancy in multiple sclerosis. Measured with immunoSEQ multiplex PCR; TCRdb has only the in-frame clones, and not every one. The sample contains around 60,000 clones, around 93% of which appear only once. The specimen comprised peripheral blood, sampled after pregnancy. The origin of the receptors is a female donor with multiple sclerosis, enrolled in a pregnancy study.

The chain is built from TRBV28 and TRBJ2-5; D gene ambiguous. This CDR3 has 13 residues. Germline values: CDR1 MDHEN, CDR2 SYDVKM. V was cut by 1 base and J by 7 bases, with 10 bases left in between. CDR3 residues: CASSLLSPGTQYF. CDR3 coding DNA: TGTGCCAGCAGTTTATTGTCCCCGGGGACCCAGTACTTC.

V usage is TRBV30 and J usage is TRBJ2-5; 7 positions agree with TRBD1. The germline gives CDR1 GTSNPN, CDR2 SVGIG (reference sequence). The CDR3 loop spans 13 amino acids. Germline trimming cut 4 bases from V and 4 bases from J; bases unmatched to any gene: 6. The CDR3 DNA sequence: TGTGCCTGGAACCCAGGGGGTAGAGAGACCCAGTACTTC. Translation: CAWNPGGRETQYF.

J is TRBJ2-3 and V is TRBV29-1; no definite D call. The CDR3 is 12 residues long. V was cut by 4 bases and J by 5 bases, with 10 bases left in between. Germline V gene lookup returns CDR1 SQVTM and CDR2 ANQGSEA. The chain's CDR3 is CSVGSGQDTQYF. The CDR3 DNA reads as TGCAGCGTTGGGTCGGGTCAAGATACGCAGTATTTT.

This clone showed up just once. The chain joins TRBV4-2 to TRBJ2-1, with 7 bases identical to TRBD1. This CDR3 comprises 17 residues. V lost 1 base and J lost 5; bases outside the gene matches: 11. Germline loops: CDR1 LGHNA, CDR2 YNFKEQ. This CDR3 reads CASSQVGQTTRNNEQFF. DNA of the CDR3: TGTGCCAGCAGCCAAGTGGGACAGACAACGAGAAACAATGAGCAGTTCTTC.

V and J are TRBV7-6 and TRBJ2-5; TRBD1 agrees at 7 bases. V trimming: 5 bases; J trimming: 4 bases; junction bases outside the gene matches: 4. The germline V gene encodes CDR1 SGHVS and CDR2 FNYEAQ. The CDR3 runs to 13 residues. CDR3 sequence (DNA): TGTGCCAGCAGCCGACAGGGACGAGAGACCCAGTACTTC. Translation gives CASSRQGRETQYF.

This sequence joins TRBV27 and TRBJ1-5; perhaps TRBD1 as D (5 bases). Germline CDR1 and CDR2: MNHEY and SMNVEV (reference sequence). V was shortened by 3 bases and J by 2 bases, with 11 bases between the two germline ends. The CDR3 consists of 15 residues. The CDR3 loop is CASSLERGGNQPQHF. CDR3 in DNA: TGTGCCAGCAGTTTGGAAAGGGGCGGCAATCAGCCCCAGCATTTT.

V usage is TRBV4-1 and J usage is TRBJ1-4, with D unclear. CDR3 length equals 12 residues. Germline lookup yields CDR1 MGHRA and CDR2 YSYEKL. With 4 bases removed from V and 7 bases from J, the gap between germline ends came to 7 bases. The CDR3 reads CASSREFEKLFF. The CDR3 DNA sequence: TGCGCCAGCAGCCGTGAGTTTGAAAAACTGTTTTTT.

The rearrangement uses TRBV7-2 and TRBJ2-1, with a possible D match to TRBD2 (6 bases). The CDR3 sequence is 14 residues long. V dropped 6 bases and J dropped 4 bases, with 13 bases sitting between them. Germline V gene sequence: CDR1 SGHTA, CDR2 FQGNSA. This CDR3 is CASREAGIYNEQFF. The CDR3 DNA sequence: TGTGCCAGCAGAGAGGCGGGGATATACAATGAGCAGTTCTTC.

This clone was picked up one time. This chain uses TRBV4-3 with TRBJ2-1; 14 bases are a match to TRBD2. Germline trimming cut 2 bases from V and 9 bases from J; bases unmatched to any gene: 6. The CDR3 runs to 16 residues. Germline lookup yields CDR1 LGHNA and CDR2 YSLEER. In nucleotides, the CDR3 is TGCGCCAGCAGCCAAATGACTAGCGGGAGGGCCGGTGAGCAGTTCTTC. Its translation: CASSQMTSGRAGEQFF.

The gene calls are TRBV5-1 and TRBJ2-1; 8 bases fit TRBD1. V was pared by 4 bases and J by 15 bases, with 9 bases of the junction left unmatched. CDR1 is SGHRS, CDR2 YFSETQ, per germline. The CDR3 loop spans 12 amino acids. In DNA form, the CDR3 reads TGCGCCAGCAGCCTCGGACAGGGAAGGCTGTTCTTC. Translation gives CASSLGQGRLFF.

This sequence joins TRBV5-1 and TRBJ2-7; no definite D call. CDR1 and CDR2 (germline): SGHRS, YFSETQ. V lost 2 bases to trimming and J lost 2 bases, with 11 bases between them. The CDR3 is 14 amino acids. This CDR3 is CASSLAGLTYEQYF. The CDR3 DNA sequence: TGCGCCAGCAGCTTAGCAGGCTTGACCTACGAGCAGTACTTC.

The genes are TRBV7-2 and TRBJ2-5; TRBD2 matches 7 bases. The V gene end was trimmed by 10 bases and the J gene end by 2 bases; junction bases not matched to a gene: 16. This CDR3 contains 16 residues. Germline assignment: CDR1 SGHTA and CDR2 FQGNSA. CDR3 protein: CATRWGGSGEQETQYF. The CDR3 nucleotides read TGTGCCACCCGGTGGGGCGGAAGCGGGGAACAAGAGACCCAGTACTTC. Based on the CDR3 plus reference TRBV7-2 and TRBJ2-5, the full variable domain is GAGVSQSPSNKVTEKGKDVELRCDPISGHTALYWYRQSLGQGLEFLIYFQGNSAPDKSGLPSDRFSAERTGGSVSTLTIQRTQQEDSAVYLCATRWGGSGEQETQYFGPGTRLLVL.

The chain links TRBV7-9 to TRBJ2-5; tentative D call: TRBD1 (6 bases). This CDR3 has 14 residues. The germline V gene encodes CDR1 SEHNR and CDR2 FQNEAQ (reference sequence). V was trimmed by 8 bases and J by 1 base, leaving 14 bases between them. CDR3 protein: CASQNWDIQETQYF. The CDR3 DNA is TGTGCCAGCCAAAACTGGGACATCCAAGAGACCCAGTACTTC.

The V and J genes are TRBV11-3 and TRBJ2-7; TRBD1 agrees at 9 bases. The germline V gene has CDR1 SGHNT and CDR2 YENEEA. The CDR3 has 14 amino acids. V was pared by 2 bases and J by 5 bases, with 4 bases of the junction left unmatched. The CDR3 nucleotides read TGTGCCAGCAGCTTACCCCGGACAGGGGACGAGCAGTACTTC. Translation gives CASSLPRTGDEQYF.

This chain joins TRBV4-3 and TRBJ2-7; D gene ambiguous. The germline gives CDR1 LGHNA, CDR2 YSLEER. The CDR3 is 14 amino acids. V lost 4 bases to trimming and J lost 3 bases, with 13 bases between them. The CDR3 DNA follows: TGCGCCAGCAGCCCTTATCTCTCCAGCTACGAGCAGTACTTC. Encoded protein: CASSPYLSSYEQYF.

The chain employs TRBV30 and TRBJ2-4; 7 bases are a match to TRBD2. Trimming removed 0 bases from V and 5 bases from J; junction bases left unmatched: 7. Per the germline V gene, CDR1 is GTSNPN and CDR2 is SVGIG (reference sequence). The CDR3 has 15 residues. The CDR3 DNA follows: TGTGCCTGGAGTGTGGGCGGGAGAGGCCAAAACATTCAGTACTTC. Its protein product is CAWSVGGRGQNIQYF.

The gene calls are TRBV10-3 and TRBJ1-1, with D possibly being TRBD1 (6 bases). The CDR3 extends over 17 amino acids. The V end lost 3 bases, the J end lost 2 bases, and 19 bases lay between the germline ends. Per the germline V gene, CDR1 is ENHRY and CDR2 is SYGVKD. CDR3 loop: CAISEGTGLGTNTEAFF. The CDR3, as DNA: TGTGCCATCAGTGAAGGAACAGGGTTAGGGACAAACACTGAAGCTTTCTTT.

The rearrangement joins TRBV12-5 to TRBJ2-1; TRBD2 aligns across 9 bases. The CDR3 has 13 amino acids. Per the germline V gene, CDR1 is LGHNT and CDR2 is FRNRAP. The J segment lost 10 bases and the V segment lost 7 bases, leaving 8 bases of the junction unmatched. CDR3 nucleotides: TGTGCTAGTGCTTTAGCGGGGGCCCTAGAGCAGTTCTTC. Its protein product is CASALAGALEQFF.

This chain links TRBV5-8 with TRBJ2-3; the match to TRBD2 covers 16 bases. The CDR3 extends over 19 amino acids. V trimming: 6 bases; J trimming: 0 bases; junction bases outside the gene matches: 10. Germline CDR1 SGHTS, CDR2 YDEGEE. CDR3 DNA: TGTGCCAGCACCTCGGGACTAGCGGGAGGGCTCATAAGCACAGATACGCAGTATTTT. This codes for CASTSGLAGGLISTDTQYF.

The chain links TRBV28 to TRBJ2-3; weak D call: TRBD1 (5 bases). V gave up 8 bases and J gave up 4 bases, with 13 bases separating them. The CDR3 is 13 amino acids. Germline V gene sequence: CDR1 MDHEN, CDR2 SYDVKM. For the CDR3, the DNA is TGTGCCAGCGGGGCAGATGCCCCAGATACGCAGTATTTT. Encoded protein: CASGADAPDTQYF.

The V call is TRBV30, the J call TRBJ2-2; D may be TRBD2 (6 bases). This CDR3 is 15 amino acids long. V was clipped by 3 bases and J by 2 bases, with 13 bases between them. The germline gives CDR1 GTSNPN, CDR2 SVGIG (reference sequence). The CDR3 nucleotides are TGTGCCTGGAGCGAACTGGGACTTAACACCGGGGAGCTGTTTTTT. It translates to CAWSELGLNTGELFF.

CDR3 amino acids: CASSPRDRTNTDTQYF. The CDR3 DNA is TGTGCCAGCAGTCCACGGGACAGGACTAACACAGATACGCAGTATTTT. The V and J genes are TRBV28 and TRBJ2-3; 8 positions match TRBD1. Germline CDR1 is MDHEN and CDR2 is SYDVKM. V was clipped by 5 bases and J by 2 bases; unmatched bases: 9. This CDR3 spans 16 amino acids.

The V and J genes are TRBV4-2 and TRBJ2-5; 12 positions agree with TRBD2. There are 16 residues in the CDR3. Germline trimming cut 5 bases from V and 5 bases from J; bases unmatched to any gene: 9. Germline CDR1 is LGHNA and CDR2 is YNFKEQ. CDR3 bases: TGTGCCAGCAGCGAGGCTAGCGGGAGGGGTCCGGAGACCCAGTACTTC. Amino acid sequence: CASSEASGRGPETQYF.